Below, one T cell receptor (beta chain) is given with its context. The data were taken from a study of spatial heterogeneity in lung cancer. Study information: There were roughly 78 donors, all of them untreated patients with early-stage non-small cell lung cancer.

In TCRdb, the 5' RACE reads were re-called with MiXCR into one record per CDR3 protein. The sample comprises under 150,000 distinct CDR3 sequences, less than 14% of which are singletons, and 20% to 25% rests with the top ten. Time point noted: blood at routine non-recurrence follow-up after resection. The authors sequenced whole RNA from tumor, nontumor lung or frozen PBMC without sorting. The sample was PBMCs, taken at follow-up. The clonotype originates from a female donor with early-stage non-small cell lung cancer.

The CDR3 coding sequence is TGTGCCAGCAGAATGGGGACTGAAGCTTTCTTT. As protein: CASRMGTEAFF. This chain uses TRBV27 with TRBJ1-1, with D unclear. Per the germline V gene, CDR1 is MNHEY and CDR2 is SMNVEV (reference sequence). V shed 6 bases and J shed 5 bases, with 7 bases lying between them. The CDR3 is made up of 11 amino acids.